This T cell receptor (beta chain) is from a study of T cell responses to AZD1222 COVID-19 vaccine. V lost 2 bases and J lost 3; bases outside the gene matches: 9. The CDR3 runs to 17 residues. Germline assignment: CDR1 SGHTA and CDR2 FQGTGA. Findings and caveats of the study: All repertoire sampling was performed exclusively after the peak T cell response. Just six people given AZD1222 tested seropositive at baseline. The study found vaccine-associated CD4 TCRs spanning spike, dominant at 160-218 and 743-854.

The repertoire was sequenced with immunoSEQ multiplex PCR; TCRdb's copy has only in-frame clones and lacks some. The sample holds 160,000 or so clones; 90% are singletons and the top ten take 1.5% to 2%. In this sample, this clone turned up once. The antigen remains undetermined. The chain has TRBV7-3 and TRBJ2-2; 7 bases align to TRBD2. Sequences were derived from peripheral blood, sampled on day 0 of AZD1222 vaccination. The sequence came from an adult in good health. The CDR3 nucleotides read TGTGCCAGCAGCTTATATGTGGGAGGGAGTGACACCGGGGAGCTGTTTTTT. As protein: CASSLYVGGSDTGELFF.